Presented here are 28 T cell receptor beta chains from one specimen sequenced in a study of OX40 agonist ivuxolimab in advanced cancers. Profiling relied on immunoSEQ multiplex PCR, and the TCRdb table lists in-frame clones only, not all of them. The sample consists of roughly 80,000 clones, approximately 86% of them appearing once. Sequencing was performed on CD4+ or CD8+ T cells sorted from blood, taken in a trial of the OX40 agonist ivuxolimab. These receptors came from an adult with an advanced solid tumor such as melanoma, head and neck, liver or kidney cancer.

This clone has only one observation. The rearrangement joins TRBV10-3 to TRBJ2-6; D is unclear. The germline gives CDR1 ENHRY, CDR2 SYGVKD. The length of the CDR3 is 15 residues. V was cut by 0 bases and J by 3 bases, with 6 bases left in between. The CDR3 protein is CAISESGIGANVLTF. The CDR3, as DNA: TGTGCCATCAGTGAGTCAGGTATTGGGGCCAACGTCCTGACTTTC.

This clone was detected only a few times. V and J are TRBV7-8 and TRBJ2-7; D gene unclear. Germline CDR1 is SGHVS and CDR2 is FQNEAQ. Trimming left V 5 bases short and J 5 bases short, with 19 bases between. The CDR3 spans 15 residues. CDR3 coding DNA: TGTGCCAGCAGCCACCTCGGTGGGCGGTCTAACGAGCAGTACTTC. Protein sequence: CASSHLGGRSNEQYF.

The V gene is TRBV2, the J gene TRBJ1-1; TRBD1 matches 8 bases. V lost 8 bases and J lost 2; bases outside the gene matches: 7. The CDR3 consists of 14 residues. The germline V gene has CDR1 SNHLY and CDR2 FYNNEI. The CDR3 loop is CASRSRGRNTEAFF. CDR3 DNA: TGTGCCAGCCGATCCAGGGGGCGAAACACTGAAGCTTTCTTT.

The chain joins TRBV28 to TRBJ1-2; D gene unclear. The CDR3 runs 14 residues. V gave up 3 bases and J gave up 8 bases, with 16 bases separating them. Germline CDR1 and CDR2: MDHEN and SYDVKM. Here the CDR3 reads CASSFGVEPVGYTF. The DNA of the CDR3 is TGTGCCAGCAGTTTCGGGGTAGAGCCGGTCGGCTACACCTTC.

The V call is TRBV6-6, the J call TRBJ2-7; D is possibly TRBD2 (5 bases). The V end was cut by 5 bases, the J end by 3 bases, with 11 bases between. The CDR3 consists of 13 residues. CDR1 and CDR2 from the germline V gene are MNHNY and SVGAGI (reference sequence). The CDR3 is CASSLTSVYEQYF. The CDR3 nucleotides are TGTGCCAGCAGTCTTACTAGTGTCTACGAGCAGTACTTC.

The V and J genes are TRBV15 and TRBJ1-4; a possible D gene is TRBD1 (6 bases). Germline CDR1 LNHNV, CDR2 YYDKDF (reference sequence). Trimming shortened V by 1 base and J by 3 bases, and 9 bases separated the two germline ends. The length of the CDR3 is 15 residues. DNA of the CDR3: TGTGCCACCAGCAGAGGGGGGGCCGCTAATGAAAAACTGTTTTTT. Its translation: CATSRGGAANEKLFF.

CDR3 loop: CASSVASGVNGEQFF. The DNA of the CDR3 is TGTGCCAGCAGCGTAGCTAGCGGGGTGAATGGTGAGCAGTTCTTC. This chain connects TRBV9 to TRBJ2-1; 9 bases fit TRBD2. The CDR3 has 15 residues. The germline V gene encodes CDR1 SGDLS and CDR2 YYNGEE. V was pared by 0 bases and J by 9 bases, with 7 bases of the junction left unmatched.

The V and J genes are TRBV5-1 and TRBJ1-4; D is undetermined. V lost 5 bases to trimming and J lost 7 bases, with 15 bases between them. The CDR3 covers 14 residues. Germline assignment: CDR1 SGHRS and CDR2 YFSETQ. CDR3 amino acids: CASSEGFVGEKLFF. The CDR3 coding sequence is TGCGCCAGCAGTGAAGGCTTCGTAGGTGAAAAACTGTTTTTT.

This clone was counted a few times. This chain links TRBV4-2 with TRBJ2-6; possible D gene TRBD2, 7 bases. With 3 bases removed from V and 2 bases from J, the gap between germline ends came to 17 bases. The germline V gene has CDR1 LGHNA and CDR2 YNFKEQ. The CDR3 extends over 18 amino acids. The CDR3 is CASSHPRGGNAGANVLTF. For the CDR3, the DNA is TGTGCCAGCAGCCACCCAAGGGGGGGAAATGCTGGGGCCAACGTCCTGACTTTC.

The rearrangement joins TRBV29-1 to TRBJ2-7; no firm D call. Germline assignment: CDR1 SQVTM and CDR2 ANQGSEA. V was pared by 4 bases and J by 3 bases, with 7 bases between. The CDR3 is 11 residues long. CDR3 protein: CSVGQDYEQYF. In nucleotides, the CDR3 is TGCAGCGTTGGACAAGACTACGAGCAGTACTTC.

The chain employs TRBV2 and TRBJ1-4; D is perhaps TRBD1 (5 bases). Trimming removed 8 bases at V and 3 bases at J, with 16 bases between. The CDR3 loop spans 15 amino acids. Germline loops: CDR1 SNHLY, CDR2 FYNNEI. CDR3: CASGPQGKANEKLFF. CDR3 DNA: TGTGCCAGCGGTCCCCAGGGTAAAGCTAATGAAAAACTGTTTTTT. The full variable domain, its missing parts supplied by reference TRBV2 and TRBJ1-4, is EPEVTQTPSHQVTQMGQEVILRCVPISNHLYFYWYRQILGQKVEFLVSFYNNEISEKSEIFDDQFSVERPDGSNFTLKIRSTKLEDSAMYFCASGPQGKANEKLFFGSGTQLSVL.

V gene TRBV25-1 combines with J gene TRBJ2-1, with 8 bases identical to TRBD2. Germline loops: CDR1 MGHDK, CDR2 SYGVNS. V was pared by 8 bases and J by 4 bases, with 4 bases of the junction left unmatched. CDR3 size: 13 residues. As DNA, the CDR3 is TGTGCCAGCCTTAGCGGGACTTACAATGAGCAGTTCTTC. Translated: CASLSGTYNEQFF.

The count of this clone is one. This chain uses TRBV28 with TRBJ2-7, with D perhaps matching TRBD1 (5 bases). Germline V CDR1 and CDR2: MDHEN, SYDVKM. V was clipped by 5 bases and J by 1 base, with 12 bases between them. The CDR3 sequence is 14 residues long. Written as DNA, the CDR3 is TGTGCCAGCAGTATCACTCAGGGTTCCTACGAGCAGTACTTC. Encoded protein: CASSITQGSYEQYF.

The chain carries TRBV7-8 and TRBJ2-7; D is uncertain. CDR3 length equals 12 residues. Deletions cut 4 bases from V and 7 bases from J, with 11 bases between. The germline gives CDR1 SGHVS, CDR2 FQNEAQ. CDR3 nucleotides: TGTGCCAGCAGCTGGTACCTCGGGGAGCAGTACTTC. Translation gives CASSWYLGEQYF. Together with reference TRBV7-8 and TRBJ2-7, the CDR3 gives the full variable domain: GAGVSQSPRYKVAKRGQDVALRCDPISGHVSLFWYQQALGQGPEFLTYFQNEAQLDKSGLPSDRFFAERPEGSVSTLKIQRTQQEDSAVYLCASSWYLGEQYFGPGTRLTVT.

This chain links TRBV5-1 with TRBJ1-2; D is unresolved. Germline loops: CDR1 SGHRS, CDR2 YFSETQ. The length of the CDR3 is 15 residues. Trimming took 4 bases from V and 0 from J, leaving 13 bases between them. CDR3 in DNA: TGCGCCAGCAGCCCCCAGACGAATGCTAACTATGGCTACACCTTC. It encodes CASSPQTNANYGYTF.

The chain employs TRBV11-3 and TRBJ2-1, with 9 bases lining up with TRBD2. V trimming: 1 base; J trimming: 7 bases; junction bases outside the gene matches: 2. The CDR3 totals 14 residues. CDR1 and CDR2 from the germline V gene are SGHNT and YENEEA. The CDR3: CASSLGGLANEQFF. In DNA, the CDR3 is TGTGCCAGCAGCTTAGGCGGACTAGCGAATGAGCAGTTCTTC.

This sequence joins TRBV14 and TRBJ1-2, with D perhaps TRBD1 (6 bases). V was shortened by 5 bases and J by 6 bases, with 10 bases between the two germline ends. This CDR3 contains 12 residues. The germline CDR1 and CDR2 sequences are SGHDN and FVKESK. Here the CDR3 reads CASSDRIHGYTF. DNA of the CDR3: TGTGCCAGCAGCGACAGGATCCATGGCTACACCTTC.

The chain joins TRBV19 to TRBJ2-2; D might be TRBD1 (6 bases). There are 15 residues in the CDR3. V lost 6 bases, J lost 0 bases, and 11 bases lay in between. Germline CDR1 LNHDA, CDR2 SQIVND (reference sequence). The CDR3 sequence: CASSSGAANTGELFF. The CDR3 coding sequence is TGTGCCAGTAGCTCAGGGGCCGCGAACACCGGGGAGCTGTTTTTT.

This sequence joins TRBV5-1 and TRBJ2-1, with 12 bases lining up with TRBD1. Trimming took 1 base from V and 8 from J; bases not matched to a gene: 4. This CDR3 spans 15 amino acids. CDR1 and CDR2 from the germline V gene are SGHRS and YFSETQ. Written as DNA, the CDR3 is TGCGCCAGCAGCTTGCGGGACAGGGGGCAGGATGAGCAGTTCTTC. Its protein product is CASSLRDRGQDEQFF.

The CDR3 sequence: CASSETTANTEAFF. The CDR3 nucleotides are TGCGCCAGCAGCGAGACGACAGCGAACACTGAAGCTTTCTTT. This rearrangement joins TRBV4-3 to TRBJ1-1, with D possibly matching TRBD1 (5 bases). Trimming pared 5 bases from V and 1 base from J, leaving 11 bases between. The germline V gene encodes CDR1 LGHNA and CDR2 YSLEER. The CDR3 is made up of 14 amino acids.

Comments on this clone: A read error may produce the germline difference seen at one junction end. This rearrangement joins TRBV6-6 to TRBJ2-1; the D gene is possibly TRBD2 (5 bases). The CDR3 length is 15 residues. The germline V gene has CDR1 MNHNY and CDR2 SVGAGI (reference sequence). CDR3 nucleotides: TGTGCCAGCAGCCCGGGGATATACAGATACAATGGGCAGTTCTTC. This sequence encodes CASSPGIYRYNGQFF.

The chain uses TRBV7-2 and TRBJ2-7, with D perhaps matching TRBD2 (5 bases). There are 15 residues in the CDR3. Trimming pared 8 bases from V and 0 bases from J, leaving 17 bases between. The germline gives CDR1 SGHTA, CDR2 FQGNSA. The CDR3 DNA reads TGTGCCAGCTTATCGGGCGGGTCAGGCTCCTACGAGCAGTACTTC. Translated: CASLSGGSGSYEQYF.

This chain links TRBV9 with TRBJ2-1; 14 bases align to TRBD2. Germline CDR1 SGDLS, CDR2 YYNGEE. The CDR3 loop spans 17 amino acids. V shed 4 bases and J 4 bases; nucleotides not matched to a gene: 7. The CDR3 region is CASSFGLAGGQYNEQFF. CDR3 sequence (DNA): TGTGCCAGCAGCTTCGGACTAGCGGGAGGACAATACAATGAGCAGTTCTTC.

This clone appeared once. The CDR3 spells CASRPWRQDKNQPQHF. The CDR3 coding sequence is TGTGCCAGCAGGCCTTGGAGACAGGACAAAAATCAGCCCCAGCATTTT. This chain uses TRBV27 with TRBJ1-5; TRBD1 is a possible D gene (6 bases). This CDR3 region has 16 residues. V lost 6 bases and J 4 bases, leaving 19 bases between the germline ends. The germline V gene encodes CDR1 MNHEY and CDR2 SMNVEV (reference sequence).

The rearrangement uses TRBV11-3 and TRBJ2-7; D remains unclear. V gave up 2 bases and J gave up 3 bases, with 8 bases separating them. The CDR3 totals 13 residues. Germline CDR1 reads SGHNT; CDR2 reads YENEEA. CDR3 residues: CASSLHPGYEQYF. In nucleotides, the CDR3 is TGTGCCAGCAGCTTACACCCGGGCTACGAGCAGTACTTC.

The rearrangement joins TRBV7-2 to TRBJ2-5; 9 bases line up with TRBD2. Trimming at V came to 7 bases and at J to 3 bases, leaving 6 bases not matched to a gene. The CDR3 consists of 14 residues. Germline V lookup: CDR1 SGHTA, CDR2 FQGNSA. CDR3 in amino acids: CASMTLAGKETQYF. CDR3 coding DNA: TGTGCCAGCATGACTCTAGCGGGGAAAGAGACCCAGTACTTC.

The chain carries TRBV18 and TRBJ2-3, with a tentative D call TRBD1 (6 bases). This CDR3 is 15 amino acids long. The V end lost 3 bases, the J end lost 0 bases, and 10 bases lay between the germline ends. Germline V gene lookup returns CDR1 KGHSH and CDR2 LQKENI. CDR3 amino acids: CASSPQGYSTDTQYF. In nucleotides, the CDR3 is TGTGCCAGCTCACCCCAGGGGTATAGCACAGATACGCAGTATTTT.

The J gene is TRBJ2-1, the V gene TRBV4-3, with 9 bases aligning to TRBD2. V dropped 0 bases and J dropped 4; count of bases not matched to a gene: 19. Germline CDR1 and CDR2: LGHNA and YSLEER. The CDR3 sequence is 21 residues long. CDR3 sequence: CASSQDLTGIDGSGSYNEQFF. The DNA for the CDR3 is TGCGCCAGCAGCCAAGATCTTACAGGGATCGACGGTAGCGGGAGTTACAATGAGCAGTTCTTC.